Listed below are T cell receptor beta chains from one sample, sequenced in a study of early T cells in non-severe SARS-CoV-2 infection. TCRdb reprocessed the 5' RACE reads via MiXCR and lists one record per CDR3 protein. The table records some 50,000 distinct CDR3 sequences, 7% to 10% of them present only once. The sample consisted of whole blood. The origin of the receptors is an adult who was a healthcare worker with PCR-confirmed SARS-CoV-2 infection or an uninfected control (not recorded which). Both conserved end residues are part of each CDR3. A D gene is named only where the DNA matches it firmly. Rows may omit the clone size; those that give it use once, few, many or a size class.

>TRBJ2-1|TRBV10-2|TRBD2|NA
CASRGTSGSNEQFF
TGCGCCAGCAGGGGGACTAGCGGGAGCAATGAGCAGTTCTTC
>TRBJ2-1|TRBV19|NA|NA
CASRQGDRAYNEQFF
TGTGCCAGTAGGCAAGGGGACCGAGCATACAATGAGCAGTTCTTC
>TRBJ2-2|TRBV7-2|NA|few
CASSSQTSTGELFF
TGTGCCAGCAGCTCCCAGACGTCCACCGGGGAGCTGTTTTTT
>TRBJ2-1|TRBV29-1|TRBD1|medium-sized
CSATTGTGGDEQFF
TGCAGCGCAACCACCGGGACAGGGGGCGATGAGCAGTTCTTC
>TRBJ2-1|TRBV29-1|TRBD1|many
CSAVTGGYNEQFF
TGCAGCGCAGTGACAGGGGGCTACAATGAGCAGTTCTTC
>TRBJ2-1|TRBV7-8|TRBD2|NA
CASSLLAGGGDEQFF
TGTGCCAGCAGCCTCCTAGCGGGGGGTGGCGATGAGCAGTTCTTC
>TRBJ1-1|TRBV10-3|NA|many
CAITGSSNTEAFF
TGTGCCATCACGGGCAGTTCGAACACTGAAGCTTTCTTT
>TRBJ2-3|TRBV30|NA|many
CAWSGLDFDTQYF
TGTGCCTGGAGTGGTTTGGACTTCGATACGCAGTATTTT
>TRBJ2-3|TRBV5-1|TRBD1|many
CASSLGPGQGIAADF
TGCGCCAGCAGCTTGGGTCCGGGACAGGGTATAGCAGCTGATTTT
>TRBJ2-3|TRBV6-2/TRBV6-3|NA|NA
CASRATDTQYF
TGTGCCAGCAGGGCTACAGATACGCAGTATTTT
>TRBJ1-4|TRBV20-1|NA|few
CSARDRLGLNEKLFF
TGCAGTGCTAGAGATCGGCTGGGATTAAATGAAAAACTGTTTTTT
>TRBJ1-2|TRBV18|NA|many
CASSPGMGPEDGYTF
TGTGCCAGCTCACCAGGAATGGGACCCGAGGATGGCTACACCTTC
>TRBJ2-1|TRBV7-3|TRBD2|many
CASSQASGSAHEQFF
TGTGCCAGCAGCCAAGCTAGCGGGAGTGCTCATGAGCAGTTCTTC
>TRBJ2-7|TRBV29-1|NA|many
CSVGADSYEQYF
TGCAGCGTTGGGGCGGATTCCTACGAGCAGTACTTC
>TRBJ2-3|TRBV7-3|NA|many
CASSLGRSQYF
TGTGCCAGCAGCTTAGGTCGGTCGCAGTATTTT
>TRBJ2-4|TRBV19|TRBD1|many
CASSEGQGVTDIQYF
TGTGCCAGTAGTGAGGGACAGGGTGTGACGGACATTCAGTACTTC
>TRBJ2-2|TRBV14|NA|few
CASSQGPGELFF
TGTGCCAGCAGCCAGGGGCCCGGGGAGCTGTTTTTT
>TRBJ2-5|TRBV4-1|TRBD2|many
CASSPIAGGQETQYF
TGCGCCAGCAGCCCGATAGCGGGGGGACAAGAGACCCAGTACTTC
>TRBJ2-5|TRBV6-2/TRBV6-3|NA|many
CASSSLRGLLSQETQYF
TGTGCCAGCAGTTCCCTCCGCGGGCTTCTCTCCCAAGAGACCCAGTACTTC
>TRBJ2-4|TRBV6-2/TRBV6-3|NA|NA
CASTTGRIAKNIQYF
TGTGCCAGCACGACGGGGCGGATAGCCAAAAACATTCAGTACTTC
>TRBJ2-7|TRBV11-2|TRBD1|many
CASREVDRMPYEQYF
TGTGCCAGCAGGGAGGTGGACAGGATGCCCTACGAGCAGTACTTC
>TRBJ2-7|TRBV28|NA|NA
CASSLGNTHEQYF
TGTGCCAGCAGTTTGGGTAATACCCACGAGCAGTACTTC
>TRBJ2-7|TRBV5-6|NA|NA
CASSLVGGPYEQYF
TGTGCCAGCAGCTTGGTCGGGGGGCCCTACGAGCAGTACTTC
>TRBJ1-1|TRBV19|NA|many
CASSRGAIEAFF
TGTGCCAGTAGTAGGGGGGCCATAGAAGCTTTCTTT
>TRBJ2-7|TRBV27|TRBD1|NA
CASRGQGQGYEQYF
TGTGCCAGCAGGGGACAGGGACAAGGGTACGAGCAGTACTTC
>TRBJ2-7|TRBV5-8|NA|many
CASSLTFGPRSYEQYF
TGTGCCAGCAGCTTAACGTTCGGGCCGCGATCCTACGAGCAGTACTTC
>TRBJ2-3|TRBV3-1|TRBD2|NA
CASSHPAGGRGDTQYF
TGTGCCAGCAGCCACCCTGCGGGGGGGCGAGGAGATACGCAGTATTTT
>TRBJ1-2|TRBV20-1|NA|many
CSASPGSYYGYTF
TGCAGTGCTAGTCCCGGGAGTTACTATGGCTACACCTTC
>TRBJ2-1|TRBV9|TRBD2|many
CASSAITSGNEQFF
TGTGCCAGCAGCGCGATTACTAGCGGGAATGAGCAGTTCTTC
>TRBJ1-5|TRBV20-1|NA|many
CSASQSPRDQPQHF
TGCAGTGCTAGCCAGAGTCCCCGCGATCAGCCCCAGCATTTT
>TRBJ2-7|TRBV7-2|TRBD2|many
CASSNPRGSGPHYEQYF
TGTGCCAGCAGCAATCCCCGTGGTAGCGGGCCACACTACGAGCAGTACTTC
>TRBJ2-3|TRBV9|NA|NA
CASSVRLADTQYF
TGTGCCAGCAGCGTACGCCTAGCAGATACGCAGTATTTT
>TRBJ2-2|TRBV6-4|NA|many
CASSQVPGHHTGELFF
TGTGCCAGCAGTCAAGTCCCGGGACACCACACCGGGGAGCTGTTTTTT
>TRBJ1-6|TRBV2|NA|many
CASSEARQNSPLHF
TGTGCCAGCAGTGAAGCGCGACAGAATTCACCCCTCCACTTT
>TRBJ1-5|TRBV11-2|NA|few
CASSLAGYSNQPQHF
TGTGCCAGCAGCTTAGCTGGGTATAGCAATCAGCCCCAGCATTTT
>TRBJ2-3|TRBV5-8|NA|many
CASSLEGGSGYTQYF
TGTGCCAGCAGCTTGGAAGGGGGAAGTGGATATACGCAGTATTTT
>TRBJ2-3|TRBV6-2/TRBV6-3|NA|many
CASTTATSATDTQYF
TGTGCCAGCACCACAGCTACGTCTGCTACAGATACGCAGTATTTT
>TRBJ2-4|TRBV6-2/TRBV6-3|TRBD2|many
CASSRSGTSGNIQYF
TGTGCCAGCAGTCGTTCGGGGACTAGCGGGAATATTCAGTACTTC
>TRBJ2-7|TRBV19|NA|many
CASSIRAHSYEQYF
TGTGCCAGTAGTATAAGGGCCCACTCCTACGAGCAGTACTTC
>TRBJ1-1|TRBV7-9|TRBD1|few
CASSPGQGADTEAFF
TGTGCCAGCAGTCCCGGGCAGGGGGCCGACACTGAAGCTTTCTTT
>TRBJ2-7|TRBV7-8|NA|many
CASSGTGSSYEQYF
TGTGCCAGCAGCGGCACCGGGAGCTCCTACGAGCAGTACTTC
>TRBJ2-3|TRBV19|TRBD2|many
CASTRRLGLAGADTQYF
TGTGCCAGTACCCGGCGGCTGGGACTAGCGGGGGCGGATACGCAGTATTTT
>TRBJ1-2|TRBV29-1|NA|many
CSVEVQNYYGYTF
TGCAGCGTTGAAGTACAGAATTACTATGGCTACACCTTC
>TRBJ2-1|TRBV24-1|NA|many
CATSFGGGVEQFF
TGTGCCACCAGTTTCGGAGGGGGCGTGGAGCAGTTCTTC
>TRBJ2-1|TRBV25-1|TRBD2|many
CASSEIRASGNHNEQFF
TGTGCCAGCAGTGAGATACGGGCTAGCGGCAACCACAATGAGCAGTTCTTC